This T cell receptor beta chain was captured by sequencing in a study of blood T cell repertoires in COVID-19. Study context: Donors in the United States, Italy and Spain gave samples during acute or convalescent COVID-19.

The germline V gene has CDR1 MNHEY and CDR2 SVGAGI. The CDR3 contains 13 residues. Trimming removed 2 bases at V and 5 bases at J, with 9 bases between. This table comes from immunoSEQ multiplex PCR, and its TCRdb copy is limited to in-frame clones, with some not included. The sample contains about 74,000 clones, around 78% of which appear only once. The receptor's source is a human donor in a cohort sampled during active COVID-19. The chain combines TRBV6-5 with TRBJ2-5; D is unresolved. Sequences were obtained from peripheral blood. The CDR3: CASSYGQRETQYF. The CDR3 DNA is TGTGCCAGCAGTTACGGGCAAAGGGAGACCCAGTACTTC.